This record concerns one T cell receptor beta chain sequence. These data come from a study of T cell changes during pregnancy in multiple sclerosis. Generated by immunoSEQ multiplex PCR, the TCRdb table keeps only in-frame clones and is missing some. The table shows around 80,000 clones, with 90% to 95% occurring only once. The germline gives CDR1 LNHDA, CDR2 SQIVND (reference sequence). With V trimmed by 2 bases and J by 3 bases, 10 bases remained unmatched. This CDR3 comprises 17 residues. This chain joins TRBV19 and TRBJ2-1; 7 positions agree with TRBD2. The origin of this receptor is a female donor with multiple sclerosis, enrolled in a pregnancy study. Sample: peripheral blood, taken in the second trimester of pregnancy. The CDR3 is CASSISAPSGFYNEQFF. The CDR3 nucleotides read TGTGCCAGTAGTATAAGTGCCCCTAGCGGCTTCTACAATGAGCAGTTCTTC.